These T cell receptor beta chains were read from a single sample in a study of T cells in Graves' hyperthyroidism and ophthalmopathy. Each CDR3 protein is one row after TCRdb ran MiXCR on the multiplex PCR reads. In the table there are some 270,000 distinct CDR3 sequences, approximately 25% of which are singletons. The specimen sequenced was blood. The receptors stem from a woman aged 35 to 49 with Graves' ophthalmopathy. The conserved cysteine and the conserved F or W are not part of the CDR3 here. The D gene is left open where the match is weak. For some rows the clone size is stated as once, few or many, or as a class when expanded; others skip it.

j_gene: TRBJ2-2; v_gene: TRBV2; d_gene: -; abundance: many; CDR3aa: ASTGRVNTGELF
j_gene: TRBJ2-7; v_gene: TRBV11-2; d_gene: -; abundance: many; CDR3aa: ASSPSTGFARDEQY
j_gene: TRBJ1-6; v_gene: TRBV7-8; d_gene: TRBD1; abundance: once; CDR3aa: ASSLGQGEAYNSPLH
j_gene: TRBJ2-7; v_gene: TRBV20-1; d_gene: TRBD2; abundance: many; CDR3aa: SATYGGGYEQY
j_gene: TRBJ1-1; v_gene: TRBV5-1; d_gene: TRBD1; abundance: -; CDR3aa: ASSGWDRVNTEAF
j_gene: TRBJ2-7; v_gene: TRBV12-3/TRBV12-4; d_gene: TRBD2; abundance: few; CDR3aa: ASSLAGGPVDEQY
j_gene: TRBJ2-2; v_gene: TRBV30; d_gene: -; abundance: many; CDR3aa: AWTRRGELF
j_gene: TRBJ1-2; v_gene: TRBV19; d_gene: -; abundance: many; CDR3aa: ASTISGEFYGYT
j_gene: TRBJ2-5; v_gene: TRBV28; d_gene: TRBD1; abundance: many; CDR3aa: ASSPHRGAMGTQY
j_gene: TRBJ1-5; v_gene: TRBV29-1; d_gene: -; abundance: many; CDR3aa: SVEDGGAGQPQH
j_gene: TRBJ1-1; v_gene: TRBV3-1; d_gene: TRBD1; abundance: many; CDR3aa: ASSQGVSGQGESEAF
j_gene: TRBJ2-5; v_gene: TRBV20-1; d_gene: TRBD1; abundance: many; CDR3aa: SAKTGFQETQY
j_gene: TRBJ1-2; v_gene: TRBV6-1; d_gene: -; abundance: many; CDR3aa: ASSPNRKFGYT
j_gene: TRBJ2-7; v_gene: TRBV6-2/TRBV6-3; d_gene: TRBD1; abundance: many; CDR3aa: ASMGQRLSYEQY
j_gene: TRBJ1-1; v_gene: TRBV20-1; d_gene: TRBD1; abundance: many; CDR3aa: SATGQGVDTEAF
j_gene: TRBJ2-7; v_gene: TRBV6-1; d_gene: -; abundance: many; CDR3aa: ASSGPPTYEQY
j_gene: TRBJ1-2; v_gene: TRBV27; d_gene: -; abundance: many; CDR3aa: ASARGTSSYGYT
j_gene: TRBJ1-1; v_gene: TRBV12-3/TRBV12-4; d_gene: -; abundance: -; CDR3aa: ASNQGGVTEAF
j_gene: TRBJ2-5; v_gene: TRBV7-2; d_gene: -; abundance: many; CDR3aa: ASSPLALQETQY
j_gene: TRBJ1-1; v_gene: TRBV12-3/TRBV12-4; d_gene: -; abundance: many; CDR3aa: ASSSGTAIQEAF
j_gene: TRBJ1-1; v_gene: TRBV29-1; d_gene: -; abundance: many; CDR3aa: SVEDTKGRFNTEAF
j_gene: TRBJ1-5; v_gene: TRBV6-1; d_gene: -; abundance: -; CDR3aa: ASTKEDSNQPQH
j_gene: TRBJ2-7; v_gene: TRBV10-3; d_gene: TRBD1; abundance: -; CDR3aa: AITSGGVYEQY
j_gene: TRBJ2-7; v_gene: TRBV12-3/TRBV12-4; d_gene: -; abundance: many; CDR3aa: ASSFTLGPSYEQY
j_gene: TRBJ2-2; v_gene: TRBV6-1; d_gene: -; abundance: many; CDR3aa: ASSPITGTGELF
j_gene: TRBJ1-1; v_gene: TRBV30; d_gene: -; abundance: many; CDR3aa: ACPPLGLNTEAF
j_gene: TRBJ2-2; v_gene: TRBV9; d_gene: -; abundance: -; CDR3aa: ASSVSTGSKFSGELF
j_gene: TRBJ2-2; v_gene: TRBV5-1; d_gene: TRBD2; abundance: many; CDR3aa: ASSLGLAGTGELF
j_gene: TRBJ2-2; v_gene: TRBV12-3/TRBV12-4; d_gene: TRBD2; abundance: -; CDR3aa: ASSSGTTTGELF
j_gene: TRBJ2-2; v_gene: TRBV4-2; d_gene: TRBD1; abundance: many; CDR3aa: ASSQETGAARRELF
j_gene: TRBJ1-5; v_gene: TRBV28; d_gene: -; abundance: many; CDR3aa: ASSSPSPWATGETNQPQH
j_gene: TRBJ2-7; v_gene: TRBV28; d_gene: TRBD1; abundance: many; CDR3aa: ASTTGQGTREQY
j_gene: TRBJ2-7; v_gene: TRBV27; d_gene: -; abundance: -; CDR3aa: ASSLQLPYYEQY
j_gene: TRBJ2-6; v_gene: TRBV6-1; d_gene: TRBD2; abundance: -; CDR3aa: ASSKGRGRANVLT
j_gene: TRBJ2-7; v_gene: TRBV30; d_gene: -; abundance: many; CDR3aa: AWSETYEQY
j_gene: TRBJ1-5; v_gene: TRBV7-9; d_gene: -; abundance: many; CDR3aa: ASSFGTGTFQPQH
j_gene: TRBJ2-7; v_gene: TRBV10-1; d_gene: -; abundance: many; CDR3aa: ASSGSRDFGDEQY
j_gene: TRBJ2-7; v_gene: TRBV6-5; d_gene: TRBD1; abundance: few; CDR3aa: ASSLTPGQGATYEQY
j_gene: TRBJ1-6; v_gene: TRBV18; d_gene: -; abundance: -; CDR3aa: ASSPNPGTTNNSPLH
j_gene: TRBJ2-2; v_gene: TRBV5-1; d_gene: TRBD2; abundance: many; CDR3aa: ASSFFTSGTGELF
j_gene: TRBJ1-5; v_gene: TRBV28; d_gene: -; abundance: many; CDR3aa: ASSIDMTSNQPQH
j_gene: TRBJ2-7; v_gene: TRBV6-2/TRBV6-3; d_gene: -; abundance: -; CDR3aa: ASRVAGDIYEQY
j_gene: TRBJ2-5; v_gene: TRBV18; d_gene: -; abundance: -; CDR3aa: ASSPRAGLQETQY
j_gene: TRBJ2-7; v_gene: TRBV11-2; d_gene: -; abundance: few; CDR3aa: ASSLDRGELIHYEQY
j_gene: TRBJ2-5; v_gene: TRBV13; d_gene: -; abundance: many; CDR3aa: ASSRIDVVETQY
j_gene: TRBJ2-5; v_gene: TRBV6-1; d_gene: -; abundance: few; CDR3aa: ASITYEGGGETQY
j_gene: TRBJ2-5; v_gene: TRBV4-1; d_gene: -; abundance: many; CDR3aa: ASSQDWTAQETQY
j_gene: TRBJ1-3; v_gene: TRBV3-1; d_gene: -; abundance: many; CDR3aa: ASSQDPGGNTIY
j_gene: TRBJ1-1; v_gene: TRBV6-4; d_gene: -; abundance: -; CDR3aa: ASRDSAAVANTEAF
j_gene: TRBJ2-5; v_gene: TRBV27; d_gene: -; abundance: many; CDR3aa: ASSLDGSPQETQY
j_gene: TRBJ2-2; v_gene: TRBV5-1; d_gene: -; abundance: many; CDR3aa: ASSLVDESTGELF